Following are 9 T cell receptor beta chains from one sample sequenced in a study of blood T cell repertoires in COVID-19. Here immunoSEQ multiplex PCR was the method, and the copy in TCRdb shows in-frame clones only, minus some. The data show around 190,000 clones, about 91% seen once. The sequencing input was PBMCs or T cells enriched from blood (not recorded which). These receptors all stem from a man aged 18 to 29 with acute COVID-19.

This clone was seen only once. V gene TRBV6-5 combines with J gene TRBJ1-6; D remains ambiguous. The germline CDR1 and CDR2 sequences are MNHEY and SVGAGI. V was trimmed by 5 bases and J by 3 bases, leaving 8 bases between them. This CDR3 region has 14 residues. The CDR3 spells CASSQNSYNSPLHF. DNA of the CDR3: TGTGCCAGCAGTCAAAACAGCTATAATTCACCCCTCCACTTT.

This clone was detected once. This sequence joins TRBV11-2 and TRBJ1-1; tentative D call: TRBD1 (5 bases). The CDR3 spans 14 residues. Trimming took 5 bases from V and 0 from J, leaving 10 bases between them. Germline V lookup: CDR1 SGHAT, CDR2 FQNNGV. The CDR3, as DNA: TGTGCCAGCAGCGAAGACAGCATGAACACTGAAGCTTTCTTT. It translates to CASSEDSMNTEAFF.

The CDR3 loop reads CASSQDRGRAQVEQFF. CDR3 DNA sequence: TGTGCCAGCAGCCAAGATCGAGGGAGGGCCCAGGTTGAGCAGTTCTTC. The chain has TRBV3-1 (or the pseudogene TRBV3-2) and TRBJ2-1; 7 nucleotides agree with TRBD2. Germline CDR1 LGHDT, CDR2 YNNKEL (reference sequence). J lost 9 bases, V lost 0 bases, and 11 bases had no gene match. CDR3 length equals 16 residues.

The chain couples TRBV27 to TRBJ2-2; the D is unclear. The CDR3 has 15 amino acids. Germline CDR1 reads MNHEY; CDR2 reads SMNVEV (reference sequence). Trimming left V 5 bases short and J 0 bases short, with 10 bases between. The CDR3 region is CASSPLVANTGELFF. The CDR3, as DNA: TGTGCCAGCAGTCCCTTGGTAGCGAACACCGGGGAGCTGTTTTTT.

This clone has just a few counts. The chain couples TRBV7-2 to TRBJ1-1; 7 nucleotides align to TRBD1. This CDR3 comprises 15 residues. Germline CDR1 SGHTA, CDR2 FQGNSA. After removal of 4 bases from V and 8 bases from J, the junction contained 13 bases not matched to a gene. The DNA for the CDR3 is TGTGCCAGCAGCTCCTACCTACAGGGGCTGGTGGAAGCTTTCTTT. Protein product: CASSSYLQGLVEAFF.

Concerning this clone itself: Other DNA sequences in the same sample also yield this CDR3. CDR3 sequence (DNA): TGTGCCAGTAGTATCGAGCGGGAAGGTGAGCAGTTCTTC. The encoded protein is CASSIEREGEQFF. The chain carries TRBV19 and TRBJ2-1; 7 bases fit TRBD2. CDR3 length: 13 residues. Germline V CDR1 and CDR2: LNHDA, SQIVND (reference sequence). The ends lost 3 bases at V and 9 bases at J; junction bases unmatched: 5.

V and J are TRBV3-1 (or the pseudogene TRBV3-2) and TRBJ2-5; TRBD2 might be the D (5 bases). The CDR3 covers 15 residues. CDR1 is LGHDT and CDR2 is YNNKEL in the germline V gene (reference sequence). Trimming took 4 bases from V and 4 from J, leaving 16 bases between them. The CDR3 nucleotides read TGTGCCAGCAGCCTCAGTGAGGGTTGGGGAGAGACCCAGTACTTC. This codes for CASSLSEGWGETQYF.

For the CDR3, the DNA is TGTGCCACCAGTGTCGGTGGACAGGGCAATCAGCCCCAGCATTTT. Translation gives CATSVGGQGNQPQHF. The chain is built from TRBV24-1 and TRBJ1-5; 7 bases map to TRBD1. V was pared by 5 bases and J by 2 bases, with 5 bases of the junction left unmatched. In germline, CDR1 is KGHDR, CDR2 SFDVKD. The CDR3 consists of 15 residues.

The V and J genes are TRBV28 and TRBJ2-7; D ambiguous. There are 16 residues in the CDR3. Trimming shortened V by 3 bases and J by 0 bases, and 15 bases separated the two germline ends. CDR1 is MDHEN and CDR2 is SYDVKM in the germline V gene. The CDR3 nucleotides read TGTGCCAGCAGTTTCAAGCTCGACTCTGGCTCCTACGAGCAGTACTTC. Amino acid sequence: CASSFKLDSGSYEQYF. Full variable domain (outside the CDR3, taken from reference TRBV28 and TRBJ2-7): DVKVTQSSRYLVKRTGEKVFLECVQDMDHENMFWYRQDPGLGLRLIYFSYDVKMKEKGDIPEGYSVSREKKERFSLILESASTNQTSMYLCASSFKLDSGSYEQYFGPGTRLTVT.